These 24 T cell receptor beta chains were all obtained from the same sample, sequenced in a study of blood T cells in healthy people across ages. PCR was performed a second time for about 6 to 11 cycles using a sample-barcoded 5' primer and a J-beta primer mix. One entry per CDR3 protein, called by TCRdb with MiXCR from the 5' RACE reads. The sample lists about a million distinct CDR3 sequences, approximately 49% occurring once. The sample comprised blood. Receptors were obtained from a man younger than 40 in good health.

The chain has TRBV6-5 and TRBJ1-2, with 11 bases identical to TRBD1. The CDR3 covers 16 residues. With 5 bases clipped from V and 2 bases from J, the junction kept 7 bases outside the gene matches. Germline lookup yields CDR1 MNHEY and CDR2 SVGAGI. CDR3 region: CASSLIWTGGNYGYTF. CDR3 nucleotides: TGTGCCAGCAGTCTTATCTGGACAGGGGGCAACTATGGCTACACCTTC.

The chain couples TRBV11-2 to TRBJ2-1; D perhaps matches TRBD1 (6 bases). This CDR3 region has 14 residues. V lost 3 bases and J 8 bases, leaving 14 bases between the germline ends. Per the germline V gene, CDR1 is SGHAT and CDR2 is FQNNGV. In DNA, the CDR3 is TGTGCCAGCAGCTTCTTAACAGGGATCGATGAGCAGTTCTTC. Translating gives CASSFLTGIDEQFF.

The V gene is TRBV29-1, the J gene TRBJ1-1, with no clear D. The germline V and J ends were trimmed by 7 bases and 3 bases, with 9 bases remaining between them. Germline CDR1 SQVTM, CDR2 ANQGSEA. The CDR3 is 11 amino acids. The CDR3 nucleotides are TGCAGCGCCTCGGATTACACTGAAGCTTTCTTT. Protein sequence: CSASDYTEAFF.

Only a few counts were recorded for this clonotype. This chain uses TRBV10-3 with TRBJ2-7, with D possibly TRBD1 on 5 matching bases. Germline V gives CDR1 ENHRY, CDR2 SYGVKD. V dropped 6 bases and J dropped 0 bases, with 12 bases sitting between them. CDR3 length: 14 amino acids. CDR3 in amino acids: CAIRARVDSYEQYF. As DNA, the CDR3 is TGTGCCATCAGGGCCAGGGTGGACTCCTACGAGCAGTACTTC.

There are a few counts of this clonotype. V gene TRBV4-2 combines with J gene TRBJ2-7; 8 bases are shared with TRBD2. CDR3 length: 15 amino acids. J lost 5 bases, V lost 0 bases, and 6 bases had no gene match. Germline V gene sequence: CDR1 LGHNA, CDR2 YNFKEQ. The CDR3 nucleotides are TGTGCCAGCAGCCAAGAACTAGCGGATTCAGACGAGCAGTACTTC. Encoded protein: CASSQELADSDEQYF.

DNA of the CDR3: TGCAGCGTGGAACCCGCAGGGGTGCCCTATGAGCAGTTCTTC. It specifies CSVEPAGVPYEQFF. The V and J genes are TRBV29-1 and TRBJ2-1; D may be TRBD1 (6 bases). Per the germline V gene, CDR1 is SQVTM and CDR2 is ANQGSEA. V was pared by 6 bases and J by 8 bases, with 20 bases between. The CDR3 spans 14 residues.

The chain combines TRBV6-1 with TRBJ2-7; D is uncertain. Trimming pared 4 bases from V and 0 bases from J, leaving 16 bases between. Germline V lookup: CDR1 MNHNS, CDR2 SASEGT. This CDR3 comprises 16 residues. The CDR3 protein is CASSGAGSVPSYEQYF. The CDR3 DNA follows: TGTGCCAGCAGTGGGGCTGGGTCAGTGCCCTCCTACGAGCAGTACTTC.

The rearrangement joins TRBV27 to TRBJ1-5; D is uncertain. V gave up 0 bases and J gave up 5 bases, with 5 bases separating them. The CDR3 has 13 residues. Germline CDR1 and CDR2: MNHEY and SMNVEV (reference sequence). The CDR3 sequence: CASSLSTHQPQHF. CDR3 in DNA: TGTGCCAGCAGTTTATCAACCCATCAGCCCCAGCATTTT.

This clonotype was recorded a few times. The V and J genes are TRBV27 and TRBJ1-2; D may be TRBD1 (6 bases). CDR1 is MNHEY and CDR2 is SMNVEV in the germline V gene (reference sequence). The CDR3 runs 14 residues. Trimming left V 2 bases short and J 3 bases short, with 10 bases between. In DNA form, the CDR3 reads TGTGCCAGCAGTTTACGGACAGAGGACTATGGCTACACCTTC. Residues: CASSLRTEDYGYTF.

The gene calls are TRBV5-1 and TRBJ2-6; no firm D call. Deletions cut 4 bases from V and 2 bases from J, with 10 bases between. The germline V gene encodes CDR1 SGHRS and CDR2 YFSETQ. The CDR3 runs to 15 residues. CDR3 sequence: CASSIQRAGANVLTF. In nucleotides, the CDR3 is TGCGCCAGCAGCATACAGAGAGCTGGGGCCAACGTCCTGACTTTC.

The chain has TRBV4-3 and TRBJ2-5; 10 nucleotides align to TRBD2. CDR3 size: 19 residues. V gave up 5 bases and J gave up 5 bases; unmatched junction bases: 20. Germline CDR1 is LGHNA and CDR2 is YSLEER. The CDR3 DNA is TGCGCCAGCAGCTACGGCTGGGGTAGCGGGGGGTCGTCGCGCGAGACCCAGTACTTC. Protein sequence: CASSYGWGSGGSSRETQYF.

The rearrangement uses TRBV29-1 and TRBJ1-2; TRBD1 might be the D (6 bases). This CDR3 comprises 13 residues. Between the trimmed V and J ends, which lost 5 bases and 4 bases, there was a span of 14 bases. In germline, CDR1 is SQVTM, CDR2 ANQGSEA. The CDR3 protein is CSVLQGTLYGYTF. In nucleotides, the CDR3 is TGCAGCGTTCTGCAGGGGACCCTCTATGGCTACACCTTC. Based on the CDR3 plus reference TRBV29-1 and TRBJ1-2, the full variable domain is SAVISQKPSRDICQRGTSLTIQCQVDSQVTMMFWYRQQPGQSLTLIATANQGSEATYESGFVIDKFPISRPNLTFSTLTVSNMSPEDSSIYLCSVLQGTLYGYTFGSGTRLTVV.

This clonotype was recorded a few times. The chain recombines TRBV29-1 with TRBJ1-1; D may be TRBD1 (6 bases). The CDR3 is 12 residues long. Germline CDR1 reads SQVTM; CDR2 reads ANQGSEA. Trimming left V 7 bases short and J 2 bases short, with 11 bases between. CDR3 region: CSAIQGNTEAFF. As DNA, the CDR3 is TGCAGCGCTATACAGGGAAACACTGAAGCTTTCTTT.

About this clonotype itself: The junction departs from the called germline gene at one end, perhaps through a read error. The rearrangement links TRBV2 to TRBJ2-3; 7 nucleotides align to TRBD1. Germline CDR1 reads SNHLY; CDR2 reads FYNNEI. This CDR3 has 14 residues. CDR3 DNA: TGTGCCAGCAGTGAAAACAGGGGTCCAGACACGCAGTATTTT. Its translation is CASSENRGPDTQYF.

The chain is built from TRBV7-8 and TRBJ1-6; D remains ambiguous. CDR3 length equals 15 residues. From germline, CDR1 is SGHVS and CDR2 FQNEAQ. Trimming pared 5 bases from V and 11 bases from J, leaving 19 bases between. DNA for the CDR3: TGTGCCAGCAGCGACTCCCAGGTAGAAGGAGCACCCCTCCACTTT. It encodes CASSDSQVEGAPLHF.

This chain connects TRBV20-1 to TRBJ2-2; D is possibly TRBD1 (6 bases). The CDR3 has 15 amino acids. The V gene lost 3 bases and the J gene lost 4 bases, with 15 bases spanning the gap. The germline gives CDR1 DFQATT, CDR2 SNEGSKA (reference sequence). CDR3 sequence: CSASSRGMGTGELFF. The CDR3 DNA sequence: TGCAGTGCTAGTAGCAGGGGTATGGGCACCGGGGAGCTGTTTTTT.

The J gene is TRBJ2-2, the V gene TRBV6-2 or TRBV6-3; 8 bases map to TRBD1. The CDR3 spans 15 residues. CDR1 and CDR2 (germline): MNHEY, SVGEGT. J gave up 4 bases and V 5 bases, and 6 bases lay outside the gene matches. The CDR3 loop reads CASSPRTGITGELFF. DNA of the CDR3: TGTGCCAGCAGTCCGCGGACAGGGATCACCGGGGAGCTGTTTTTT.

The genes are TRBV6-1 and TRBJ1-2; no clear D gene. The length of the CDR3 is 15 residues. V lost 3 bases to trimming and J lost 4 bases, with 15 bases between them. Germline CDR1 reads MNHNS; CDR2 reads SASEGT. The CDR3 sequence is CASSDGPGYGYGYTF. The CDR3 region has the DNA TGTGCCAGCAGTGATGGGCCGGGGTACGGCTATGGCTACACCTTC.

DNA of the CDR3: TGTGCCAGCAGCTTAGAAGGCGGGGTCGGCACCGGGGAGCTGTTTTTT. Translated: CASSLEGGVGTGELFF. The rearrangement uses TRBV7-2 and TRBJ2-2, with D perhaps TRBD2 (6 bases). The length of the CDR3 is 16 residues. Trimming cost V 1 base and J 4 bases, with 13 bases left between them. Germline-derived CDR1 and CDR2 are SGHTA and FQGNSA.

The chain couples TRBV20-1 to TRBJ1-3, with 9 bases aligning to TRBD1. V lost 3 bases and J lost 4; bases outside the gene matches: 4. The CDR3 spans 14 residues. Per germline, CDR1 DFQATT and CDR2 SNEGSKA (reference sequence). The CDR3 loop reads CSARMGQGGNTIYF. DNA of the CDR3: TGCAGTGCTAGGATGGGACAGGGAGGAAACACCATATATTTT.

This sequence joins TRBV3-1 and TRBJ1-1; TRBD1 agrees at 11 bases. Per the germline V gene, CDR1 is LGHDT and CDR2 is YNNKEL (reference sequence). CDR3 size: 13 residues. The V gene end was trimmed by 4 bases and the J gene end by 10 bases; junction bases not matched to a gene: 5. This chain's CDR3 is CASSPGQGASAFF. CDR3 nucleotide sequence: TGTGCCAGCAGCCCTGGACAGGGGGCTTCAGCTTTCTTT.

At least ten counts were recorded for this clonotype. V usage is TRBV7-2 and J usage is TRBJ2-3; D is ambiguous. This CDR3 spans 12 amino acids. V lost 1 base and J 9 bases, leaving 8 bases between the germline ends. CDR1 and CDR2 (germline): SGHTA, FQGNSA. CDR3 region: CASSLERRTQYF. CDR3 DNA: TGTGCCAGCAGCTTAGAGAGAAGGACGCAGTATTTT.

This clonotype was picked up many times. The CDR3, as DNA: TGTGCCAGCTGGACGGGGGGGCCGTACAATGAGCAGTTCTTC. Protein: CASWTGGPYNEQFF. The genes are TRBV6-5 and TRBJ2-1, with TRBD2 matching over 8 bases. The CDR3 covers 14 residues. CDR1 and CDR2 (germline): MNHEY, SVGAGI. V dropped 8 bases and J dropped 4; count of bases not matched to a gene: 7.

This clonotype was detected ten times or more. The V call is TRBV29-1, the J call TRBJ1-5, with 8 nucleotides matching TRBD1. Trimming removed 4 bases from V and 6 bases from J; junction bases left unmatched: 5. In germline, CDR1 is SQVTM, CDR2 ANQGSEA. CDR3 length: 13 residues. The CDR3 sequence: CSVVGQGGQPQHF. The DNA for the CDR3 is TGCAGCGTTGTTGGACAGGGCGGTCAGCCCCAGCATTTT.